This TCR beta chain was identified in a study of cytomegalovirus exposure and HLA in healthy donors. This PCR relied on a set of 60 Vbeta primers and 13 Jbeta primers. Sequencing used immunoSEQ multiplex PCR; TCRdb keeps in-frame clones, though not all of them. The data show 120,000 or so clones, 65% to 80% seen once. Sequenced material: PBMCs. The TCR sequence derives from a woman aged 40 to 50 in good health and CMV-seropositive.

The CDR3 DNA follows: TGTGCCAGCAGTCTTGGACAAGACACTGAAGCTTTCTTT. This gives the protein CASSLGQDTEAFF. The chain combines TRBV2 with TRBJ1-1; tentatively, D is TRBD1 (5 bases). The CDR3 contains 13 residues. Germline CDR1 reads SNHLY; CDR2 reads FYNNEI. The V gene lost 5 bases and the J gene lost 3 bases, with 10 bases spanning the gap.